A single sample gave rise to the 5 T cell receptor beta chains below, sequenced in a study of blood T cell repertoires in COVID-19. Clones were sequenced by immunoSEQ multiplex PCR, and TCRdb holds only the in-frame ones, with some missing. Among around 55,000 clones listed, approximately 91% were seen once. Source material: peripheral blood. Every receptor here comes from a man in his sixties with active COVID-19.

This clone appeared a single time. The V and J genes are TRBV4-1 and TRBJ2-5; a possible D gene is TRBD1 (6 bases). The CDR3 is 17 amino acids. The germline V gene has CDR1 MGHRA and CDR2 YSYEKL. V was pared by 3 bases and J by 2 bases, with 19 bases between. This CDR3 reads CASSQLTGTSKQETQYF. The CDR3, as DNA: TGCGCCAGCAGCCAGTTGACAGGCACTAGTAAACAAGAGACCCAGTACTTC.

The chain employs TRBV18 and TRBJ2-1; D might be TRBD2 (5 bases). This CDR3 contains 14 residues. Per the germline V gene, CDR1 is KGHSH and CDR2 is LQKENI. V was trimmed by 2 bases and J by 4 bases, leaving 9 bases between them. The CDR3 region has the DNA TGTGCCAGCTCACCATCCGGACTGTACAATGAGCAGTTCTTC. Protein sequence: CASSPSGLYNEQFF.

The V call is TRBV7-9, the J call TRBJ1-1; 9 bases align to TRBD1. The CDR3 has 15 residues. Per the germline V gene, CDR1 is SEHNR and CDR2 is FQNEAQ (reference sequence). V dropped 5 bases and J dropped 1; count of bases not matched to a gene: 5. The CDR3 region is CASSPGTGTNTEAFF. CDR3 coding DNA: TGTGCCAGCAGCCCGGGGACAGGGACGAACACTGAAGCTTTCTTT.

CDR3 nucleotides: TGTGCCAGCAGCCAAGATCAAGCGGGAGCCCCACGGGGGACCCAGTACTTC. Translation gives CASSQDQAGAPRGTQYF. V is TRBV3-1 (or the pseudogene TRBV3-2) and J is TRBJ2-5; 8 nucleotides match TRBD2. Germline CDR1 and CDR2: LGHDT and YNNKEL (reference sequence). The J segment lost 7 bases and the V segment lost 0 bases, leaving 13 bases of the junction unmatched. This CDR3 is 17 amino acids long.

The chain combines TRBV2 with TRBJ2-5; 11 positions match TRBD1. V shed 6 bases and J 4 bases; nucleotides not matched to a gene: 4. Germline V gene sequence: CDR1 SNHLY, CDR2 FYNNEI. CDR3 length: 14 amino acids. CDR3 region: CASRGQGVGETQYF. The DNA of the CDR3 is TGTGCCAGCAGGGGACAGGGGGTAGGAGAGACCCAGTACTTC.